The 17 T cell receptor beta chains listed next were all sequenced from one sample in a study of TIL therapy for anti-PD-1-resistant metastatic lung cancer. Time point in this sample: pre-treatment sample, taken before nivolumab and TIL therapy. Tumor tissue came from excised metastases, mostly pleural nodules or supraclavicular lymph nodes. The immunoSEQ assay was v3. Clones were read by immunoSEQ multiplex PCR, and TCRdb kept only the in-frame ones, dropping some. The data contain tens of thousands of clones, roughly 70% of them singletons. The source material was tumor tissue, sampled at baseline. The receptors were gathered from a person aged 30 to 80 with non-small cell lung cancer.

V gene TRBV6-1 combines with J gene TRBJ2-5; no clear D. The CDR3 loop spans 14 amino acids. CDR1 MNHNS and CDR2 SASEGT come from the germline V gene. V shed 1 base and J shed 5 bases, with 11 bases lying between them. Written as DNA, the CDR3 is TGTGCCAGCAGTGAAGTGTGGGATTGGGAGACCCAGTACTTC. Residues: CASSEVWDWETQYF.

In its sample, this clone was seen a few times. The V gene is TRBV29-1, the J gene TRBJ2-7; D gene ambiguous. Germline loops: CDR1 SQVTM, CDR2 ANQGSEA. The length of the CDR3 is 11 residues. Trimming removed 4 bases at V and 3 bases at J, with 7 bases between. CDR3 in amino acids: CSVGHLYEQYF. CDR3 DNA: TGCAGCGTTGGGCACCTCTACGAGCAGTACTTC.

The CDR3 protein is CASSLYRLATRNEQFF. Here the CDR3 DNA reads TGTGCCAGCAGTTTATATCGCCTAGCGACCCGCAATGAGCAGTTCTTC. The V and J genes are TRBV27 and TRBJ2-1; tentatively, D is TRBD2 (6 bases). This CDR3 is built from 16 residues. From germline, CDR1 is MNHEY and CDR2 SMNVEV (reference sequence). The V end was cut by 1 base, the J end by 6 bases, with 16 bases between.

This chain links TRBV28 with TRBJ2-3, with a possible D match to TRBD1 (6 bases). V lost 5 bases and J 1 base, leaving 13 bases between the germline ends. The CDR3 is 15 amino acids. CDR1 and CDR2 from the germline V gene are MDHEN and SYDVKM. The CDR3 nucleotides are TGTGCCAGCAGTGAACAGGGTCCGGGCACAGATACGCAGTATTTT. The encoded protein is CASSEQGPGTDTQYF.

The V call is TRBV5-8, the J call TRBJ2-7; 8 positions match TRBD2. Losses at the gene ends were 0 bases for V and 1 base for J; bases not matched to a gene: 3. Germline-derived CDR1 and CDR2 are SGHTS and YDEGEE. This CDR3 has 15 amino acids. CDR3 residues: CASSLGLASSYEQYF. DNA for the CDR3: TGTGCCAGCAGCTTGGGACTAGCGAGTTCCTACGAGCAGTACTTC.

The V and J genes are TRBV5-4 and TRBJ1-2; D gene uncertain. Germline V lookup: CDR1 SGHNT, CDR2 YYREEE (reference sequence). Trimming took 7 bases from V and 1 from J, leaving 20 bases between them. The CDR3 runs 16 residues. CDR3 loop: CASFPMGTAINYGYTF. In DNA form, the CDR3 reads TGTGCCAGCTTTCCAATGGGCACAGCCATTAACTATGGCTACACCTTC. Combining the CDR3 with reference TRBV5-4 and TRBJ1-2 gives the whole variable domain ETGVTQSPTHLIKTRGQQVTLRCSSQSGHNTVSWYQQALGQGPQFIFQYYREEENGRGNFPPRFSGLQFPNYSSELNVNALELDDSALYLCASFPMGTAINYGYTFGSGTRLTVV.

This clone was counted a few times. The rearrangement joins TRBV28 to TRBJ2-3, with D perhaps matching TRBD1 (5 bases). This CDR3 comprises 12 residues. Germline V lookup: CDR1 MDHEN, CDR2 SYDVKM. Trimming pared 6 bases from V and 4 bases from J, leaving 8 bases between. The chain's CDR3 is CASSRVPDTQYF. The CDR3 DNA follows: TGTGCCAGCAGCAGGGTTCCAGATACGCAGTATTTT.

V and J are TRBV28 and TRBJ1-4; D not resolved. The V gene lost 5 bases and the J gene lost 2 bases, with 12 bases spanning the gap. Germline assignment: CDR1 MDHEN and CDR2 SYDVKM. This CDR3 has 15 amino acids. The CDR3 nucleotides are TGTGCCAGCAGTCCTCGGACGGTTACTAATGAAAAACTGTTTTTT. Amino acids: CASSPRTVTNEKLFF.

The CDR3 DNA follows: TGTGCCAGCAGCTTAGCCGTCCAAGAGACCCAGTACTTC. It translates to CASSLAVQETQYF. The V call is TRBV13, the J call TRBJ2-5, with D hard to call. V was trimmed by 1 base and J by 1 base, leaving 4 bases between them. Germline V gene lookup returns CDR1 PRHDT and CDR2 FYEKMQ (reference sequence). The CDR3 covers 13 residues.

The table lists this clone with a few counts. J is TRBJ2-7 and V is TRBV6-6, with 10 bases that match TRBD1. CDR3 size: 16 residues. Germline-derived CDR1 and CDR2 are MNHNY and SVGAGI (reference sequence). Trimming removed 2 bases from V and 3 bases from J; junction bases left unmatched: 7. CDR3 region: CASSYDRTGGDYEQYF. The DNA for the CDR3 is TGTGCCAGCAGTTACGACCGGACAGGGGGAGACTACGAGCAGTACTTC.

A few counts support this clone. The DNA of the CDR3 is TGCGCCAGCAGTGTGGGTCTAGCGGGAGGCAGCAATGAGCAGTTCTTC. Encoded protein: CASSVGLAGGSNEQFF. The chain combines TRBV10-1 with TRBJ2-1; the match to TRBD2 covers 11 bases. The CDR3 totals 16 residues. The V and J ends lost 4 bases and 6 bases, in that order; junction bases with no gene match: 8. The V gene's germline CDR1 is WNHNN and CDR2 SYGVQD (reference sequence).

The CDR3 coding sequence is TGTGCCAGCAGCTTAGACGTAAATAATTCACCCCTCCACTTT. Its protein is CASSLDVNNSPLHF. The chain has TRBV7-9 and TRBJ1-6; D is unresolved. Germline values: CDR1 SEHNR, CDR2 FQNEAQ (reference sequence). V lost 1 base, J lost 5 bases, and 6 bases lay in between. The CDR3 is 14 residues long.

This clone has only a few counts. This CDR3 reads CASSFRVENTEAFF. CDR3 bases: TGTGCCAGTAGTTTCAGGGTGGAGAACACTGAAGCTTTCTTT. This chain connects TRBV19 to TRBJ1-1; tentatively, D is TRBD1 (5 bases). V dropped 5 bases and J dropped 1 base, with 11 bases sitting between them. CDR3 length equals 14 residues. Per germline, CDR1 LNHDA and CDR2 SQIVND (reference sequence).

The J gene is TRBJ2-5, the V gene TRBV19, with D unresolved. CDR1 is LNHDA, CDR2 SQIVND, per germline (reference sequence). V lost 3 bases and J lost 4, with 12 bases in between. The CDR3 consists of 14 residues. DNA for the CDR3: TGTGCCAGTAGTATGGGTAACCCGGGAGAGACCCAGTACTTC. As protein: CASSMGNPGETQYF.

As DNA, the CDR3 is TGTGCCAGCAGTACGGGGAGTGGAGCGGAAAAACTGTTTTTT. Residues: CASSTGSGAEKLFF. The chain joins TRBV6-1 to TRBJ1-4; D remains ambiguous. V was cut by 5 bases and J by 8 bases, with 15 bases left in between. This CDR3 spans 14 amino acids. The V gene's germline CDR1 is MNHNS and CDR2 SASEGT.

The V and J genes are TRBV6-5 and TRBJ1-1; D may be TRBD1 (5 bases). CDR1 and CDR2 from the germline V gene are MNHEY and SVGAGI. Trimming took 4 bases from V and 0 from J, leaving 12 bases between them. This CDR3 has 15 residues. The CDR3 spells CASSLQGALNTEAFF. In DNA form, the CDR3 reads TGTGCCAGCAGTTTACAAGGGGCCCTGAACACTGAAGCTTTCTTT.

The chain links TRBV11-3 to TRBJ1-1; D might be TRBD1 (6 bases). In germline, CDR1 is SGHNT, CDR2 YENEEA. V gave up 1 base and J gave up 5 bases, with 8 bases separating them. The CDR3 has 13 residues. CDR3 in DNA: TGTGCCAGCAGCTTAGCCGGACAGACTGAAGCTTTCTTT. Its translation is CASSLAGQTEAFF. Filled out from reference TRBV11-3 and TRBJ1-1, the complete variable domain reads EAGVVQSPRYKIIEKKQPVAFWCNPISGHNTLYWYLQNLGQGPELLIRYENEEAVDDSQLPKDRFSAERLKGVDSTLKIQPAELGDSAVYLCASSLAGQTEAFFGQGTRLTVV.